Below, 13 T cell receptor beta chains from the same sample are listed, as sequenced in a study of blood T cell repertoires in COVID-19. The protocol was immunoSEQ multiplex PCR, while the TCRdb copy is restricted to in-frame clones and leaves out a portion. The repertoire includes about 120,000 clones, over 60% of them detected once, and 3% to 4.5% sits in the top ten. The source material was peripheral blood. Receptor source: a woman aged 80 or over with acute or convalescent COVID-19.

J is TRBJ2-6 and V is TRBV5-1, with D tentatively TRBD1 (5 bases). Germline CDR1 SGHRS, CDR2 YFSETQ. The CDR3 loop spans 15 amino acids. Trimming shortened V by 2 bases and J by 4 bases, and 10 bases separated the two germline ends. CDR3 amino acids: CASSLGVAGANVLTF. CDR3 sequence (DNA): TGCGCCAGCAGCTTAGGGGTCGCCGGGGCCAACGTCCTGACTTTC.

The rearrangement links TRBV28 to TRBJ1-1; D remains unclear. This CDR3 is built from 13 residues. The germline V gene encodes CDR1 MDHEN and CDR2 SYDVKM. V dropped 3 bases and J dropped 3 bases, with 8 bases sitting between them. The CDR3 region is CASSFGVHTEAFF. CDR3 nucleotide sequence: TGTGCCAGCAGTTTCGGGGTCCACACTGAAGCTTTCTTT.

The rearrangement joins TRBV10-2 to TRBJ2-5, with 8 bases fitting TRBD2. The junction had 5 bases not matched to a gene; V was cut back by 0 bases and J by 2 bases. The CDR3 sequence is 16 residues long. Germline V gene data show CDR1 as WSHSY and CDR2 as SAAADI. The CDR3 is CASSESIAGTQETQYF. The CDR3 bases are TGCGCCAGCAGTGAGTCCATAGCGGGGACGCAAGAGACCCAGTACTTC.

Only a few counts were recorded for this clone. V is TRBV2 and J is TRBJ1-1; 7 bases line up with TRBD1. This CDR3 has 15 amino acids. The germline V gene has CDR1 SNHLY and CDR2 FYNNEI. V dropped 6 bases and J dropped 0; count of bases not matched to a gene: 7. CDR3 amino acids: CASSVTGALNTEAFF. The CDR3, as DNA: TGTGCCAGCAGCGTCACAGGGGCGTTGAACACTGAAGCTTTCTTT.

The genes are TRBV7-8 and TRBJ2-3; 10 bases match TRBD2. The CDR3 contains 16 residues. Trimming at V came to 1 base and at J to 2 bases, leaving 3 bases not matched to a gene. CDR1 SGHVS and CDR2 FQNEAQ come from the germline V gene. In DNA form, the CDR3 reads TGTGCCAGCAGCTTAGGACTAGCGGGCCCCACAGATACGCAGTATTTT. Amino acids: CASSLGLAGPTDTQYF.

The chain couples TRBV19 to TRBJ1-3, with no clear D. CDR1 LNHDA and CDR2 SQIVND come from the germline V gene (reference sequence). The CDR3 runs 14 residues. Trimming stripped 2 bases from V and 1 base from J, with 6 bases between. CDR3 loop: CASSISRSGNTIYF. CDR3 DNA: TGTGCCAGTAGTATATCCAGGTCTGGAAACACCATATATTTT.

This chain uses TRBV7-3 with TRBJ2-2, with D hard to call. Trimming took off 5 bases at V and 3 bases at J, with 10 bases between the two ends. CDR1 is SGHTA and CDR2 is FQGTGA in the germline V gene. This CDR3 contains 14 residues. CDR3 sequence (DNA): TGTGCCAGCAGCCCTCGTGGAGACACCGGGGAGCTGTTTTTT. Encoded protein: CASSPRGDTGELFF.

This clone appeared once. J is TRBJ2-7 and V is TRBV4-3, with 11 positions matching TRBD2. The germline gives CDR1 LGHNA, CDR2 YSLEER. This CDR3 contains 15 residues. Losses at the gene ends were 3 bases for V and 2 bases for J; bases not matched to a gene: 3. This CDR3 is CASSQGLAVPYEQYF. Here the CDR3 DNA reads TGCGCCAGCAGCCAGGGACTAGCGGTACCCTACGAGCAGTACTTC.

This chain connects TRBV19 to TRBJ1-4, with TRBD1 matching over 9 bases. The V gene's germline CDR1 is LNHDA and CDR2 SQIVND (reference sequence). The CDR3 runs 20 residues. The V gene end was trimmed by 3 bases and the J gene end by 0 bases; junction bases not matched to a gene: 14. CDR3 coding DNA: TGTGCCAGTAGTATGGTTCCCCCCGGGACAGGGAATCCAACTAATGAAAAACTGTTTTTT. Residues: CASSMVPPGTGNPTNEKLFF.

This CDR3 is CASSFLRGNGGELFF. In nucleotides, the CDR3 is TGCGCCAGCAGCTTCCTTCGGGGAAACGGCGGGGAGCTGTTTTTT. The gene calls are TRBV5-1 and TRBJ2-2; tentatively, D is TRBD2 (5 bases). This CDR3 is 15 amino acids long. From germline, CDR1 is SGHRS and CDR2 YFSETQ. V was trimmed by 2 bases and J by 7 bases, leaving 15 bases between them.

The chain carries TRBV11-2 and TRBJ1-2; TRBD1 is a possible D gene (5 bases). The CDR3 is 15 residues long. Looked up from germline, CDR1 is SGHAT and CDR2 is FQNNGV. V shed 0 bases and J shed 1 base, with 9 bases lying between them. The CDR3 DNA reads as TGTGCCAGCAGCTTAGAGTTGCAGGGTAACTATGGCTACACCTTC. The encoded protein is CASSLELQGNYGYTF.

V usage is TRBV5-1 and J usage is TRBJ1-1; tentative D call: TRBD1 (5 bases). Germline V gene lookup returns CDR1 SGHRS and CDR2 YFSETQ. V lost 1 base to trimming and J lost 11 bases, with 18 bases between them. The CDR3 extends over 14 amino acids. CDR3 sequence: CASSLIGARAEAFF. The CDR3 bases are TGCGCCAGCAGCTTGATAGGGGCCAGGGCGGAGGCTTTCTTT.

V and J are TRBV12-5 and TRBJ1-4, with D unresolved. Trimming removed 3 bases from V and 0 bases from J, with 11 bases in between. CDR1 and CDR2 from the germline V gene are LGHNT and FRNRAP. The length of the CDR3 is 16 residues. This CDR3 is CASGFRLNSTNEKLFF. In DNA, the CDR3 is TGTGCTAGTGGTTTTAGACTCAACTCAACTAATGAAAAACTGTTTTTT.